These 18 T cell receptor beta chains share one sample of origin, sequenced in a study of beta chain features in type 1 diabetes. General study points: A moderate, significant TCRB CDR3 shortening appeared in type 1 diabetes across four CD4+ subsets.

Expressed TCRB transcripts were sequenced because the isolated RNA had all been reverse transcribed beforehand. TCRdb's copy holds only in-frame clones and misses some; the assay was immunoSEQ multiplex PCR. This sample has under 850,000 clones; roughly 13% occur once, and the top ten carry approximately 0.022%. Their cognate antigens are unknown. The sequenced material came from naive CD4+ T cells from blood. The receptors come from a man between 18 and 35 years old with type 1 diabetes.

This clone was counted between two and nine times. The gene calls are TRBV28 and TRBJ1-3; D uncertain. The CDR3 extends over 15 amino acids. The V end was cut by 2 bases, the J end by 4 bases, with 12 bases between. CDR1 and CDR2 from the germline V gene are MDHEN and SYDVKM. The CDR3 DNA sequence: TGTGCCAGCAGTTTAGGAGCGGGCTCCGGAAACACCATATATTTT. It specifies CASSLGAGSGNTIYF.

The rearrangement joins TRBV29-1 to TRBJ1-1; TRBD1 might be the D (5 bases). This CDR3 has 16 residues. The V end was cut by 5 bases, the J end by 3 bases, with 22 bases between. Germline CDR1 reads SQVTM; CDR2 reads ANQGSEA. The CDR3 DNA sequence: TGCAGCGTTTCTTCTAGATGGGGGGAGAGAGACACTGAAGCTTTCTTT. Amino acids: CSVSSRWGERDTEAFF.

This chain uses TRBV5-6 with TRBJ1-3, with D uncertain. Germline CDR1 is SGHDT and CDR2 is YYEEEE. The germline V and J ends were trimmed by 1 base and 0 bases, with 5 bases remaining between them. The CDR3 extends over 14 amino acids. This CDR3 is CASSLPSSGNTIYF. The CDR3 DNA sequence: TGTGCCAGCAGCTTGCCCTCCTCTGGAAACACCATATATTTT.

This chain links TRBV2 with TRBJ1-5, with D uncertain. V lost 6 bases and J lost 1, with 10 bases in between. The CDR3 covers 14 residues. CDR1 and CDR2 from the germline V gene are SNHLY and FYNNEI. CDR3 in DNA: TGTGCCAGCAGCCGAGACACAAGCAATCAGCCCCAGCATTTT. This sequence encodes CASSRDTSNQPQHF.

This chain uses TRBV6-5 with TRBJ1-6; no firm D call. Looked up from germline, CDR1 is MNHEY and CDR2 is SVGAGI. The CDR3 runs to 13 residues. Trimming stripped 0 bases from V and 7 bases from J, with 4 bases between. The CDR3 sequence: CASSYSSNSPLHF. The CDR3 DNA reads TGTGCCAGCAGTTACTCGTCAAATTCACCCCTCCACTTT.

This clone was recorded a few times. The V gene is TRBV5-1, the J gene TRBJ1-4; the D gene is possibly TRBD1 (5 bases). The CDR3 length is 15 residues. V was clipped by 0 bases and J by 5 bases, with 11 bases between them. Germline V gives CDR1 SGHRS, CDR2 YFSETQ. The CDR3 DNA follows: TGCGCCAGCAGCTTGGCACCGGGGGACAATGAAAAACTGTTTTTT. Its translation: CASSLAPGDNEKLFF.

There are a few counts of this clone. The rearrangement joins TRBV27 to TRBJ1-2, with D possibly TRBD1 on 5 matching bases. Trimming removed 2 bases from V and 4 bases from J, with 17 bases in between. Germline V gives CDR1 MNHEY, CDR2 SMNVEV (reference sequence). This CDR3 comprises 16 residues. DNA for the CDR3: TGTGCCAGCAGTTTAACCGGGGGTTTGGTGGGCTATGGCTACACCTTC. As protein: CASSLTGGLVGYGYTF.

In its sample, this clone was seen a few times. CDR3 amino acids: CASSPDGTYEQYF. The CDR3 nucleotides are TGCGCCAGCAGCCCCGACGGGACCTACGAGCAGTACTTC. V gene TRBV5-1 combines with J gene TRBJ2-7, with D possibly TRBD2 on 5 matching bases. Trimming left V 4 bases short and J 2 bases short, with 10 bases between. This CDR3 comprises 13 residues. CDR1 and CDR2 (germline): SGHRS, YFSETQ.

This clone has a handful of counts. This chain connects TRBV6-1 to TRBJ2-6; D is perhaps TRBD1 (6 bases). CDR3 size: 14 residues. Trimming pared 7 bases from V and 2 bases from J, leaving 9 bases between. In germline, CDR1 is MNHNS, CDR2 SASEGT. Written as DNA, the CDR3 is TGTGCCAGCAACAGGGACGCTGGGGCCAACGTCCTGACTTTC. Amino acid sequence: CASNRDAGANVLTF.

The chain employs TRBV30 and TRBJ1-3; tentative D call: TRBD1 (5 bases). CDR3 size: 15 residues. The ends were cut back, 2 bases at V and 0 bases at J, with 11 bases in the middle. Germline CDR1 reads GTSNPN; CDR2 reads SVGIG (reference sequence). For the CDR3, the DNA is TGTGCCTGGAGTCCGGGACGGACCTCTGGAAACACCATATATTTT. Translation gives CAWSPGRTSGNTIYF.

The rearrangement joins TRBV28 to TRBJ1-5, with D uncertain. V dropped 5 bases and J dropped 1 base, with 6 bases sitting between them. Per germline, CDR1 MDHEN and CDR2 SYDVKM. This CDR3 is 13 amino acids long. CDR3 residues: CASSPQSNQPQHF. The DNA for the CDR3 is TGTGCCAGCAGTCCCCAAAGCAATCAGCCCCAGCATTTT.

A few counts support this clone. The chain has TRBV27 and TRBJ1-1, with D maybe TRBD1 (6 bases). This CDR3 spans 15 amino acids. V lost 3 bases and J lost 8, with 19 bases in between. CDR1 and CDR2 (germline): MNHEY, SMNVEV (reference sequence). CDR3 nucleotide sequence: TGTGCCAGCAGTTTGAAACTGGACAGACCGATCGAAGCTTTCTTT. The encoded protein is CASSLKLDRPIEAFF.

The rearrangement uses TRBV7-2 and TRBJ1-3; no clear D. V gave up 5 bases and J gave up 4 bases, with 6 bases separating them. The CDR3 is 12 amino acids. The germline V gene encodes CDR1 SGHTA and CDR2 FQGNSA. CDR3 in amino acids: CASSIQGNTIYF. The CDR3 nucleotides read TGTGCCAGCAGCATACAAGGAAACACCATATATTTT.

In its sample, this clone was seen a few times. The chain carries TRBV29-1 and TRBJ1-2; D remains ambiguous. This CDR3 comprises 16 residues. CDR1 and CDR2 from the germline V gene are SQVTM and ANQGSEA. V shed 3 bases and J shed 8 bases, with 25 bases lying between them. CDR3 in amino acids: CSVDNPPQGWSGGYTF. The CDR3 region has the DNA TGCAGCGTTGACAACCCCCCCCAAGGATGGTCGGGGGGCTACACCTTC.

This clone has more than one count but fewer than ten. This sequence joins TRBV2 and TRBJ2-3; weak D call: TRBD1 (6 bases). Trimming pared 7 bases from V and 0 bases from J, leaving 11 bases between. The CDR3 consists of 14 residues. Germline CDR1 is SNHLY and CDR2 is FYNNEI. DNA of the CDR3: TGTGCCAGCACAGGGACACTTAGCACAGATACGCAGTATTTT. Its translation is CASTGTLSTDTQYF.

This clone has just a few counts. CDR3 sequence: CASSMGQKETQYF. The CDR3 DNA is TGTGCCAGTAGTATGGGGCAGAAAGAGACCCAGTACTTC. The chain carries TRBV19 and TRBJ2-5; a possible D gene is TRBD1 (5 bases). CDR1 is LNHDA and CDR2 is SQIVND in the germline V gene (reference sequence). CDR3 length: 13 amino acids. V lost 3 bases and J lost 3, with 8 bases in between.

The chain employs TRBV9 and TRBJ2-1; 8 positions agree with TRBD2. The CDR3 consists of 15 residues. CDR1 SGDLS and CDR2 YYNGEE come from the germline V gene. The J segment lost 9 bases and the V segment lost 2 bases, leaving 10 bases of the junction unmatched. CDR3 region: CASSVEAGVVGEQFF. The CDR3 DNA sequence: TGTGCCAGCAGCGTGGAAGCGGGAGTGGTGGGTGAGCAGTTCTTC.

The V call is TRBV18, the J call TRBJ1-2, with 9 nucleotides matching TRBD1. V was pared by 2 bases and J by 9 bases, with 4 bases of the junction left unmatched. The CDR3 has 13 residues. Germline CDR1 KGHSH, CDR2 LQKENI. The CDR3 reads CASSPSGQGSYTF. CDR3 bases: TGTGCCAGCTCACCAAGCGGACAGGGGAGCTACACCTTC.